The 9 T cell receptor beta chains reported below all come from one sample, sequenced in a study of blood T cell repertoires in COVID-19 (dated by TCRdb to the early 2020s). Library preparation was by the immunoSEQ multiplex PCR assay. TCRdb carries this immuneACCESS record with in-frame sequences only. Its versions omit some clonotypes, under half of them owing to an unresolved V gene in the studies checked, with the rest unexplained. The sample table shows 150,000 or so clones, and roughly 84% are seen once. The ten largest account for nearly 15% of the sample. Sequenced: PBMCs or T cells enriched from blood (not recorded which). These receptors came from a man aged 45 to 65 who had recovered from COVID-19.

V gene TRBV6-1 combines with J gene TRBJ2-7; D might be TRBD1 (5 bases). Germline V CDR1 and CDR2: MNHNS, SASEGT. The CDR3 extends over 14 amino acids. V lost 3 bases and J lost 6, with 15 bases in between. DNA for the CDR3: TGTGCCAGCAGTGATGGGGCAGGATTGCGCGAGCAGTACTTC. Protein: CASSDGAGLREQYF.

The V and J genes are TRBV5-1 and TRBJ1-4; no clear D. The V end lost 2 bases, the J end lost 3 bases, and 11 bases lay between the germline ends. The germline CDR1 and CDR2 sequences are SGHRS and YFSETQ. The CDR3 has 15 amino acids. The CDR3: CASSFSAGSNEKLFF. The CDR3 coding sequence is TGCGCCAGCAGCTTTTCGGCGGGGTCTAATGAAAAACTGTTTTTT.

The chain has TRBV15 and TRBJ1-1; D call uncertain. Germline lookup yields CDR1 LNHNV and CDR2 YYDKDF (reference sequence). V was cut by 6 bases and J by 5 bases, with 13 bases left in between. The CDR3 covers 13 residues. The CDR3 sequence is CATSLLRETEAFF. The CDR3 DNA follows: TGTGCCACCAGTCTCCTGCGGGAAACTGAAGCTTTCTTT.

The J gene is TRBJ2-3, the V gene TRBV4-1, with D perhaps TRBD1 (5 bases). The CDR3 has 16 residues. Germline-derived CDR1 and CDR2 are MGHRA and YSYEKL. The ends were cut back, 0 bases at V and 4 bases at J, with 14 bases in the middle. This CDR3 is CASSQDPRAISDTQYF. In DNA, the CDR3 is TGCGCCAGCAGCCAAGATCCCAGGGCGATCTCAGATACGCAGTATTTT.

This chain links TRBV10-3 with TRBJ2-2; TRBD2 might be the D (5 bases). From germline, CDR1 is ENHRY and CDR2 SYGVKD. Deletions cut 0 bases from V and 7 bases from J, with 21 bases between. There are 18 residues in the CDR3. The CDR3 DNA is TGTGCCATCAGTGAGTCGAGGGAGCATCCCCTCTCCAGCGGGGAGCTGTTTTTT. Encoded protein: CAISESREHPLSSGELFF.

The V call is TRBV19, the J call TRBJ1-2, with TRBD1 matching over 11 bases. Trimming took 6 bases from V and 4 from J; bases not matched to a gene: 10. CDR3 length equals 16 residues. Germline V gives CDR1 LNHDA, CDR2 SQIVND (reference sequence). CDR3 DNA sequence: TGTGCCAGTAGCCTTAGTGGACAGGGGGCTACCTATGGCTACACCTTC. Residues: CASSLSGQGATYGYTF.

V is TRBV5-4 and J is TRBJ1-3; D unresolved. This CDR3 contains 16 residues. V gave up 0 bases and J gave up 0 bases, with 10 bases separating them. CDR1 and CDR2 (germline): SGHNT, YYREEE (reference sequence). The CDR3 region is CASSLGGESSGNTIYF. DNA of the CDR3: TGTGCCAGCAGCTTGGGAGGCGAGAGCTCTGGAAACACCATATATTTT.

V gene TRBV5-1 combines with J gene TRBJ2-3; a possible D gene is TRBD1 (6 bases). V shed 0 bases and J shed 4 bases, with 21 bases lying between them. Germline V lookup: CDR1 SGHRS, CDR2 YFSETQ. The CDR3 runs 18 residues. CDR3 coding DNA: TGCGCCAGCAGCTTGGCCCTCAGCTCGGGGACAAATTCAGATACGCAGTATTTT. Translated: CASSLALSSGTNSDTQYF.

The CDR3 sequence is CASSGGGSQPQHF. The CDR3 DNA sequence: TGTGCCAGCAGTGGCGGGGGAAGTCAGCCCCAGCATTTT. V is TRBV2 and J is TRBJ1-5; maybe TRBD1 (5 bases). This CDR3 region has 13 residues. Between the trimmed V and J ends, which lost 4 bases and 6 bases, there was a span of 10 bases. Germline V gene data show CDR1 as SNHLY and CDR2 as FYNNEI.